This is a list of T cell receptor beta chains from one sample in a study of control samples from healthy donors and cancer patients. TCRdb's table, derived via immunoSEQ multiplex PCR, lists solely in-frame clones and lacks some. In the table there are roughly 120,000 clones, about 88% of which are singletons. The sequenced sample was blood. The origin of the receptors is a man aged 50 to 59 in good health. The CDR3 runs from the conserved cysteine through the conserved F or W.

v_call cdr3_aa
TRBV27 CASSLDPNYNEQFF
TRBV27 CASSASGQEITDTQYF
TRBV28 CASSLWDRGYEQYF
TRBV28 CASSSGGEGDYEQYF
TRBV2 CASSGYGGRDNEQFF
TRBV7-2 CASRQGAHNEKLFF
TRBV7-8 CASSFRGLGATNEKLFF
TRBV10-3 CAISESRGEAYGYTF
TRBV7-8 CASSSRQATDTQYF
TRBV19 CASTNTGGKKQPQHF
TRBV6-5 CASSYSEGATEAFF
TRBV18 CASSPESGNRVPLHF
TRBV12-5 CASGLGGNTEAFF
TRBV24-1 CATSDFAGNTIYF
TRBV27 CASSRNPQGWNTGELFF
TRBV3-1/TRBV3-2 CASSPQALRSNTEAFF
TRBV20-1 CSASAGFGGYTF
TRBV5-6 CASSLPGGYNSPLHF
TRBV13 CASSARDSSEAFF
TRBV5-4 CASSLGGQGPPFMNTEAFF
TRBV28 CASSFGRGRLYGYTF
TRBV6-5 CASTPGQGRQPQHF
TRBV5-1 CASSIRRDYGYTF
TRBV6-5 CASRVTGELFF
TRBV3-1/TRBV3-2 CASSQGGAHSSYEQYF
TRBV7-9 CASSLVGQLNGYTF
TRBV10-1 CASSPTGGAAKAFF
TRBV6-5 CASKWGPNTGELFF
TRBV11-2 CASSPTGGRGTDTQYF
TRBV30 CAWRGGFSGNTEAFF
TRBV2 CASRVSSYEQYF
TRBV19 CASSAADRQETQYF
TRBV7-3 CASSYVGGELFF
TRBV28 CASNTQWGTEPTDTQYF
TRBV25-1 CASNPNPGTGTKAFF
TRBV27 CASRRDAGGYGYTF
TRBV2 CASSEPTSGGATGFAGELFF
TRBV6-5 CASSLDGSSTDTQYF
TRBV15 CATSGGRQPQHF
TRBV7-8 CASSLAAGTSGSNEQFF
TRBV3-1/TRBV3-2 CASSRTGNQETQYF
TRBV6-5 CASRRPDLNYEQYF
TRBV5-5 CASSLDTGTWKEQYF
TRBV5-1 CASSFRDKAYNEQFF
TRBV6-5 CATGTPGNTIYF